Listed below are T cell receptor beta chains from one sample, sequenced in a study of blood T cell repertoires in COVID-19. Measured with immunoSEQ multiplex PCR; TCRdb has only the in-frame clones, and not every one. The sample has some 290,000 clones, about nine tenths seen once. Material: peripheral blood. These receptors were obtained from a woman under 40 with COVID-19, enrolled during active disease. The CDR3 runs from the conserved cysteine through the conserved F or W. A D gene is named only where the DNA matches it firmly. Some rows have no size entry. The others give once, few or many, or a class for an expanded clone.

v_call,j_call,d_call,clone_size,cdr3_aa,cdr3_nt
TRBV7-8,TRBJ1-3,.,.,CASSLAFPGLNTIYF,TGTGCCAGCAGCTTAGCTTTCCCGGGTCTGAACACCATATATTTT
TRBV9,TRBJ2-6,.,once,CASSETGSGANVLTF,TGTGCCAGCAGCGAGACAGGCTCTGGGGCCAACGTCCTGACTTTC
TRBV10-3,TRBJ2-3,TRBD2,.,CAISPAGEADTQYF,TGTGCCATCAGTCCAGCGGGAGAAGCAGATACGCAGTATTTT
TRBV4-2,TRBJ2-2,TRBD2,.,CASSRSGGNTGELFF,TGTGCCAGCAGCCGAAGCGGGGGAAACACCGGGGAGCTGTTTTTT
TRBV5-1,TRBJ2-2,.,.,CASSLAVEPGELFF,TGCGCCAGCAGCTTGGCCGTTGAGCCCGGGGAGCTGTTTTTT
TRBV4-1,TRBJ2-7,.,.,CASSQGGPSYEQYF,TGCGCCAGCAGCCAAGGCGGGCCCTCCTACGAGCAGTACTTC
TRBV27,TRBJ2-1,.,.,CASSLSGARKPFF,TGTGCCAGCAGTTTATCCGGTGCCAGGAAGCCGTTCTTC
TRBV9,TRBJ2-2,.,.,CASSVVSGNTGELFF,TGTGCCAGCAGCGTAGTTAGCGGGAACACCGGGGAGCTGTTTTTT
TRBV4-1,TRBJ2-7,TRBD2,.,CASSQGLAETYEQYF,TGCGCCAGCAGCCAAGGACTAGCGGAGACCTACGAGCAGTACTTC
TRBV28,TRBJ1-1,.,.,CASSNPGGPGTEAFF,TGTGCCAGCAGCAATCCCGGCGGCCCGGGCACTGAAGCTTTCTTT
TRBV28,TRBJ2-2,.,.,CASSYRGTENTGELFF,TGTGCCAGCAGTTACCGCGGGACCGAGAACACCGGGGAGCTGTTTTTT